This TCR beta chain originates from a study of cytomegalovirus exposure and HLA in healthy donors. The PCR had 60 Vbeta and 13 Jbeta primers. Clones were read by immunoSEQ multiplex PCR, and TCRdb kept only the in-frame ones, dropping some. The sample lists more than 85,000 clones, 75% to 80% occurring once. The CDR3 has 14 residues. The germline CDR1 and CDR2 sequences are LNHNV and YYDKDF (reference sequence). The J segment lost 7 bases and the V segment lost 0 bases, leaving 3 bases of the junction unmatched. Sequences were obtained from PBMCs. The rearrangement links TRBV15 to TRBJ2-1, with 7 positions matching TRBD2. The sequence was collected from a young woman in good health and CMV-seronegative. The CDR3 nucleotides are TGTGCCACCAGCAGAGACAGGGAGGGGAATGAGCAGTTCTTC. As protein: CATSRDREGNEQFF.